The TCR beta chain under discussion was sequenced for a study of T-cell memory formation after mild COVID-19 (dated by TCRdb to the early 2020s). Some background on the complete study: TCR sequence clusters from the two donors were largely donor specific. In a couple of donors, T-cell clones that expanded and contracted after mild COVID-19 were followed by sequencing TCRalpha and TCRbeta repertoires longitudinally. The cohort comprised two young, previously healthy adult volunteers, one female and one male.

Measured from the cysteine to the phenylalanine, the CDR3 is 17 residues long. Only the CDR3 DNA is retained, 51 bases long and in frame from the first base. Ends trimmed: V by 7 bases, J by 4 bases; bases unmatched to a gene: 16. The sequencing machine was an Illumina NovaSeq 6000. Using 5'RACE with constant-segment primers, TCRalpha and TCRbeta cDNA libraries were constructed, with sample barcodes and unique molecular identifiers added in the process. Trizol reagent was used to extract RNA from every sample. Libraries were amplified in two PCR steps, with a second sample barcode and Illumina TruSeq adapters added in the second step. Sequencing of the libraries was done on an Illumina NovaSeq, producing 2 x 150 bp paired-end reads. The study's own analysis went as follows. The reads were demultiplexed and collapsed into UMI-guided consensus sequences using migec v1.2.7. Using mixcr v2.1.11, UMI consensuses were aligned to TRA and TRB V and J templates and then assembled into clonotypes. A clonotype was counted as expanded or contracted only if both edgeR and NoisET called the change significant, with noise models trained on biological replicates. For edgeR calls, the thresholds were a false discovery rate-adjusted p below 0.01 and a log2 fold-change of 1. As an exploratory analysis of dynamics, PCA with hierarchical clustering was applied to max-normalized trajectories of the 1000 most abundant clonotypes. Separately sequenced CD4+ and CD8+ repertoires were used to assign the CD4 or CD8 phenotype of responding clones. The raw public data were reprocessed by TCRdb itself: fastp quality trimming at Q25, MiXCR clonotype calling, in-frame beta chains only. Records with the same CDR3 protein are collapsed into one entry carrying the most frequent genes and DNA. These V and J calls originate from TCRdb's pipeline instead of the authors' own analysis. The sample table shows about 310,000 distinct CDR3 sequences, and 15% to 20% are seen once. Around a fifth of the sample belongs to the ten largest clones.

Summary of the overall study and its limitations: Some responding clones were found in pre-infection memory, which suggests that pre-existing cross-reactive memory T cells took part in the SARS-CoV-2 response. Only two mild cases were covered in the study, and larger cohorts including severe cases with pre-infection samples were considered necessary. Clones contracting from day 15 to 85 had balanced CD4/CD8 phenotypes, while a second wave expanding from day 15 to 37 was biased towards CD4+. Contracting CD4+ clones turned up mainly in the CM and EM memory subsets, whereas EMRA was where CD8+ clones were enriched. SARS-CoV-2 specificity was not confirmed for the second-wave clones peaking on day 37.

Ficoll-Paque density gradient centrifugation was the method used to isolate PBMCs. This clonotype was detected many times. The target of this receptor is not known. Base qualities were left out, and no much larger clone turns up one base away. The receptor comes from a man aged 18-30 years who had mild COVID-19 (a few samples of this study predate the infection). The sample titles of this study are shuffled in the database, so cell type and time point are left out; the donor was told from shared clones. The sequenced sample was PBMCs or a T cell subset sorted from them (not recorded which). This chain joins TRBV12-3 or TRBV12-4 to TRBJ2-1; TRBD1 matches 7 bases in the middle. The nucleotide sequence reads as follows: TGTGCCAGCACCCCGTTCACAGGGGATCCCCGATACAATGAGCAGTTCTTC. The encoded protein is CASTPFTGDPRYNEQFF.